This T cell receptor beta chain was recorded in a study of T-cell reconstitution after alpha-beta-depleted transplantation in children. This sample's TCRbeta library carried unique molecular identifier barcodes. TCRdb called the PCR reads again in MiXCR, with one record for every CDR3 protein. The repertoire holds roughly 110,000 distinct CDR3 sequences, with under 13% as singletons. Germline V gene data show CDR1 as SGHRS and CDR2 as YFSETQ. The CDR3 spans 15 residues. J lost 4 bases, V lost 2 bases, and 7 bases had no gene match. This sequence joins TRBV5-1 and TRBJ1-2; 8 bases are shared with TRBD1. Sequenced material: PBMCs, taken before TCRalphabeta/CD19-depleted stem cell transplant. This sequence originates from a boy between 2 and 10 years old with acute lymphoblastic leukemia, due to receive a stem cell transplant. Written as DNA, the CDR3 is TGCGCCAGCAGCTTACCGGGACAGGCTGTCTATGGCTACACCTTC. Its protein product is CASSLPGQAVYGYTF.